Sequencing of this TCR beta chain was carried out in a study of cytomegalovirus exposure and HLA in healthy donors. Findings and limits, study-wide: Most TCR sequences were rare, but some public TCRs occurred in many donors.

A multiplex PCR was run with 60 Vbeta primers and 13 Jbeta primers. The assay was immunoSEQ multiplex PCR, and TCRdb's table has in-frame clones only and misses some. The sample carries approximately 200,000 clones, about 79% recorded once. V lost 8 bases and J 1 base, leaving 17 bases between the germline ends. This CDR3 has 15 amino acids. Germline V lookup: CDR1 LNHDA, CDR2 SQIVND (reference sequence). This clone was seen once. Its antigen remains unidentified. Source material: PBMCs. The chain recombines TRBV19 with TRBJ1-1, with D perhaps matching TRBD1 (6 bases). This receptor was taken from a man between 18 and 35 years old in good health and CMV-seronegative. This CDR3 reads CASGNPDSSNTEAFF. The DNA for the CDR3 is TGTGCCAGTGGGAATCCGGACAGCTCGAACACTGAAGCTTTCTTT.